This TCR beta chain stems from a study of T cell responses to AZD1222 COVID-19 vaccine. Across the whole study: The study pooled second doses at about 4 or about 12 weeks. Findings and limits, study-wide: Spike as a whole was targeted by vaccine-associated CD4 TCRs, dominant at 160-218 and 743-854. AZD1222 recipients seropositive at baseline numbered only five to seven. Among the donors, most were white British and more were female, and clonal diversity was possibly underestimated.

This table comes from immunoSEQ multiplex PCR, and its TCRdb copy is limited to in-frame clones, with some not included. Of about 100,000 clones in the sample, around nine tenths were seen once. On this clone: Its antigen remains unidentified.

V gave up 7 bases and J gave up 6 bases; unmatched junction bases: 9. This CDR3 comprises 14 residues. Germline V gene data show CDR1 as MNHEY and CDR2 as SMNVEV (reference sequence). The chain combines TRBV27 with TRBJ1-1, with 9 bases aligning to TRBD1. The specimen was peripheral blood, collected on day 0 of AZD1222 vaccination. This TCR was recovered from an adult in good health. In DNA, the CDR3 is TGTGCCAGCATGAGGGACAGGGAACGGCCTGAAGCTTTCTTT. Translating it yields CASMRDRERPEAFF.